This paragraph reports one TCR beta chain. This clonotype was counted ten times or more. What antigen it recognizes has not been identified. No qualities accompany the bases; no much larger clone lies one base away. Sequenced on an Illumina NovaSeq 6000. Using 5'RACE with constant-segment primers, TCRalpha and TCRbeta cDNA libraries were constructed, with sample barcodes and unique molecular identifiers added in the process. Trizol reagent was used to extract RNA from every sample. The libraries were amplified in two PCR steps, and the second step added a second sample barcode and Illumina TruSeq adapters. Libraries were sequenced on an Illumina NovaSeq with 2 x 150 bp paired-end reads. From the authors' description of their analysis: With migec v1.2.7, reads were demultiplexed and then collapsed into UMI-guided consensus sequences. Using mixcr v2.1.11, UMI consensuses were aligned to TRA and TRB V and J templates and then assembled into clonotypes. Expanded or contracted clonotypes were those called significant by both edgeR and NoisET, with noise models trained on biological replicates. edgeR calls used a false discovery rate-adjusted p below 0.01 and a log2 fold-change threshold of 1. As an exploratory analysis of dynamics, max-normalized trajectories of the 1000 most abundant clonotypes were examined with PCA combined with hierarchical clustering. Separately sequenced CD4+ and CD8+ repertoires were used to assign the CD4 or CD8 phenotype of responding clones. The public reads were reanalyzed by TCRdb: fastp trimming at Q25, MiXCR alignment, in-frame beta chains only. Rows with a matching CDR3 protein are joined into one entry that keeps the most common DNA and genes. The V and J calls reflect TCRdb's pipeline rather than the authors' work. This sample comprises hundreds of thousands of distinct CDR3 sequences, 20% to 25% of them detected only once. The ten most abundant clones make up under 25% of the sample.

Taken from cysteine to phenylalanine, the CDR3 has 14 residues. The CDR3 DNA has 42 bases and is translated from base 1. Relative to germline, V is 1 base shorter and J is 1 base shorter, with 7 bases between their ends. The germline V gene supplies CDR1 SGHVS and CDR2 FQNEAQ. These data originate in a study of T-cell memory formation after mild COVID-19 (dated by TCRdb to 2020 to 2022). In terms of the full investigation: TCR sequence clusters from the two donors were found to be largely donor specific. Longitudinal TCRalpha and TCRbeta repertoire sequencing tracked T-cell clones expanding and contracting after mild COVID-19 in a couple of donors. The cohort was made up of two young adult volunteers, one female and one male, who were previously healthy. General findings and caveats noted by the study authors: Contracting CD4+ clones turned up mainly in the CM and EM memory subsets, whereas EMRA was where CD8+ clones were enriched. The second-wave clones that peaked on day 37 were not confirmed to be SARS-CoV-2 specific. Some responding clones were detected in pre-infection memory, which suggested that pre-existing cross-reactive memory T cells had joined the SARS-CoV-2 response. Clones that contracted from day 15 to 85 showed balanced CD4/CD8 phenotypes, whereas a second wave of clones that expanded from day 15 to 37 leaned towards CD4+. The study included only a couple of mild cases, and larger cohorts that include severe cases with pre-infection samples were judged to be necessary.

PBMCs were isolated by Ficoll-Paque density gradient centrifugation. Recombination linked TRBV7-8 to TRBJ1-1, with no confident D gene call. Sequenced: PBMCs or a T cell subset sorted from them (not recorded which). The source is a man between 18 and 29 years old who had mild COVID-19 (a few samples of this study predate the infection). The sample titles of this study are shuffled in the database, so cell type and time point are left out; the donor was told from shared clones. The sequenced DNA is TGTGCCAGCAGCTTAGGCATAAGGAACACTGAAGCTTTCTTT. It encodes CASSLGIRNTEAFF.